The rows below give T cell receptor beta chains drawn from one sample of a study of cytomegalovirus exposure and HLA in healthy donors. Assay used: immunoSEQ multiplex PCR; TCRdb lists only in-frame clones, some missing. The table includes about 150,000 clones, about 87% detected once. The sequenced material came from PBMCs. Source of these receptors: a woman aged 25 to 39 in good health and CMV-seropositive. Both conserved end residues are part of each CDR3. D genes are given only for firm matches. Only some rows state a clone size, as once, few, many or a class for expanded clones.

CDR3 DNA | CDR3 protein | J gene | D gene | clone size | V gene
TGTGCCACACTAGCGGGAGTGGCAGATACGCAGTATTTT | CATLAGVADTQYF | TRBJ2-3 | TRBD2 | . | TRBV10-3
TGTGCCAGCAGTACCCGACTAGTTCCCCACAATGAGCAGTTCTTC | CASSTRLVPHNEQFF | TRBJ2-1 | . | . | TRBV28
TGTGCCAGCAGCCTGCGGGGGGCCTCTTACTACGAGCAGTACTTC | CASSLRGASYYEQYF | TRBJ2-7 | TRBD2 | . | TRBV7-8
TGTGCCACCAGCAGAGTCGGGAGGGGGCAAGAACCGCAGTACTTC | CATSRVGRGQEPQYF | TRBJ2-7 | . | . | TRBV15
TGTGCCAGCATCCCCGTTCCGCGGGAGACCCAGTACTTC | CASIPVPRETQYF | TRBJ2-5 | . | . | TRBV7-9
TGTGCCAGTAGTATAGCCTCGCGGCTGATTCGCTCTGGGGCCAACGTCCTGACTTTC | CASSIASRLIRSGANVLTF | TRBJ2-6 | . | . | TRBV19
TGCGCCAGCAGCCCGGACGGACAGCCGAACACTGAAGCTTTCTTT | CASSPDGQPNTEAFF | TRBJ1-1 | . | . | TRBV5-1
TGTGCCAGCAGCCCTGACAGCAATAGCAATCAGCCCCAGCATTTT | CASSPDSNSNQPQHF | TRBJ1-5 | . | few | TRBV7-6
TGTGCCAGCAGCTTAAGCGGGGGGAGGCTGAATGAGCAGTTCTTC | CASSLSGGRLNEQFF | TRBJ2-1 | TRBD2 | . | TRBV7-9
TGTGCCAGCAGCTTAGACGACACCCTCTCCCAAGAGACCCAGTACTTC | CASSLDDTLSQETQYF | TRBJ2-5 | . | . | TRBV13
TGTGCCGGGAGAGATCCGATCGGGGAAAAACTGTTTTTT | CAGRDPIGEKLFF | TRBJ1-4 | . | once | TRBV6-1
TGCAGCGTCGTCGAGGGAAGGGGCAATCAGCCCCAGCATTTT | CSVVEGRGNQPQHF | TRBJ1-5 | . | . | TRBV29-1
TGTGCCAGCAGCACAGGTCGCGGGAGGGTTGGCTACACCTTC | CASSTGRGRVGYTF | TRBJ1-2 | . | . | TRBV7-9
TGTGCCAGTAACCGGGACACCAAAGAGACCCAGTACTTC | CASNRDTKETQYF | TRBJ2-5 | . | . | TRBV2
TGTGCCAGCAGCGTTGGAGGCCGTGAGCAGTTCTTC | CASSVGGREQFF | TRBJ2-1 | . | . | TRBV9
TGTGCCAGCTCACCGGGACAGGGGTCATCCTATGGCTACACCTTC | CASSPGQGSSYGYTF | TRBJ1-2 | TRBD1 | . | TRBV18
TGTGCCAGCAGGGACCTTCACGGGCGGGAGTTTGAGCAGTTCTTC | CASRDLHGREFEQFF | TRBJ2-1 | TRBD2 | . | TRBV25-1
TGTGCCAGCAGTGAATCAGCGGGAGGAACCGGGGAGCTGTTTTTT | CASSESAGGTGELFF | TRBJ2-2 | TRBD2 | . | TRBV6-1
TGTGCCAGCAGCCCCCACCGGGGAACAGGGAACTATGGCTACACCTTC | CASSPHRGTGNYGYTF | TRBJ1-2 | . | . | TRBV14
TGTGCCAGCACCACTCCCCGGTTAGCAGGAAACACCATATATTTT | CASTTPRLAGNTIYF | TRBJ1-3 | . | . | TRBV28
TGCGCCAGCGGATTGGGGGGGCCCGGCAATGAGCAGTTCTTC | CASGLGGPGNEQFF | TRBJ2-1 | . | . | TRBV5-1
TGCGCCAGCAGCCCGGGACTAGCGGGACCCAATGAGCAGTTCTTC | CASSPGLAGPNEQFF | TRBJ2-1 | TRBD2 | . | TRBV5-1
TGCGCCAGCACCCGAGGGGGACTAGCGGCTCAAGAGACCCAGTACTTC | CASTRGGLAAQETQYF | TRBJ2-5 | TRBD2 | . | TRBV5-1